Shown below are 32 T cell receptor beta chains from a single sample sequenced in a study of vaccination and CD4 T cells after COVID-19. Treatment reported: roughly 11-day PBMC culture with coronavirus spike peptide pools or control peptides (ViraFEST assay). Scientists ran DNA taken from cultured CD4+ T cells through the Oncomine TCR Beta short-read assay for sequencing. TCRdb ran MiXCR on the PCR reads and lists one entry per CDR3 protein. In the table there are roughly 20,000 distinct CDR3 sequences, under 55% of which are singletons. These TCRs are of unknown antigen specificity. This material consisted of CD4+ T cells from blood, cultured in vitro, taken before SARS-CoV-2 vaccination. Receptor source: a human donor who had recovered from COVID-19.

The count of this clonotype is one. The chain links TRBV19 to TRBJ1-5, with D possibly being TRBD1 (6 bases). The length of the CDR3 is 16 residues. In germline, CDR1 is LNHDA, CDR2 SQIVND (reference sequence). Trimming removed 1 base at V and 2 bases at J, with 12 bases between. The CDR3 nucleotides read TGTGCCAGTAGTATAGGCGGGGGCGCCGGCAATCAGCCCCAGCATTTT. This translates into CASSIGGGAGNQPQHF. The entire variable domain, with the rest obtained from reference TRBV19 and TRBJ1-5, is as follows: DGGITQSPKYLFRKEGQNVTLSCEQNLNHDAMYWYRQDPGQGLRLIYYSQIVNDFQKGDIAEGYSVSREKKESFPLTVTSAQKNPTAFYLCASSIGGGAGNQPQHFGDGTRLSIL.

The chain links TRBV7-8 to TRBJ1-5; no clear D gene. CDR1 and CDR2 (germline): SGHVS, FQNEAQ. The ends were cut back, 2 bases at V and 9 bases at J, with 11 bases in the middle. The CDR3 has 13 residues. CDR3 sequence reads: CASSLLQSRPQHF. CDR3 in DNA: TGTGCCAGCAGCTTACTCCAATCACGGCCCCAGCATTTT.

The chain employs TRBV6-1 and TRBJ1-5; 10 bases are shared with TRBD1. The CDR3 has 15 residues. J gave up 6 bases and V 7 bases, and 9 bases lay outside the gene matches. Germline assignment: CDR1 MNHNS and CDR2 SASEGT. CDR3 DNA: TGTGCCAGCAACTCCGGGACAGGGGCGGGTCAGCCCCAGCATTTT. Its translation is CASNSGTGAGQPQHF.

This clonotype was detected a few times. This sequence joins TRBV20-1 and TRBJ1-2, with D perhaps TRBD1 (5 bases). The CDR3 runs 12 residues. Germline V lookup: CDR1 DFQATT, CDR2 SNEGSKA (reference sequence). The germline V and J ends were trimmed by 7 bases and 4 bases, with 13 bases remaining between them. The CDR3 DNA sequence: TGCAGTGTGCCAACAGGACTCTATGGCTACACCTTC. This translates into CSVPTGLYGYTF.

The V and J genes are TRBV4-2 and TRBJ2-7, with a possible D match to TRBD2 (6 bases). This CDR3 is built from 16 residues. V lost 0 bases and J 4 bases, leaving 16 bases between the germline ends. The V gene's germline CDR1 is LGHNA and CDR2 YNFKEQ. CDR3: CASSQDLREVSYEQYF. The CDR3, as DNA: TGTGCCAGCAGCCAAGATTTAAGGGAGGTTTCGTACGAGCAGTACTTC.

This clonotype was recorded a few times. The rearrangement uses TRBV20-1 and TRBJ2-7, with 12 bases fitting TRBD2. The V and J ends lost 3 bases and 3 bases, in that order; junction bases with no gene match: 6. The CDR3 totals 15 residues. CDR1 and CDR2 (germline): DFQATT, SNEGSKA (reference sequence). The CDR3 sequence: CSASRTSGTNYEQYF. The DNA of the CDR3 is TGCAGTGCTAGTCGGACTAGCGGGACAAACTACGAGCAGTACTTC.

This clonotype was counted between two and nine times. This chain connects TRBV6-1 to TRBJ1-2, with TRBD1 as a possible D gene (5 bases). Germline V gene lookup returns CDR1 MNHNS and CDR2 SASEGT. The V gene lost 5 bases and the J gene lost 4 bases, with 20 bases spanning the gap. CDR3 length: 16 amino acids. The CDR3 coding sequence is TGTGCCAGCAGTCGTCCGGGGGGTGGCGAGGGCTATGGCTACACCTTC. As protein: CASSRPGGGEGYGYTF.

This clonotype was detected a few times. The genes are TRBV7-2 and TRBJ2-7; D is unclear. This CDR3 has 11 amino acids. Germline V gene lookup returns CDR1 SGHTA and CDR2 FQGNSA. Trimming removed 6 bases at V and 7 bases at J, with 10 bases between. CDR3 nucleotides: TGTGCCAGCAGTAACATGATGGAGCAGTACTTC. It encodes CASSNMMEQYF. Variable domain in full (rest from reference TRBV7-2 and TRBJ2-7): GAGVSQSPSNKVTEKGKDVELRCDPISGHTALYWYRQSLGQGLEFLIYFQGNSAPDKSGLPSDRFSAERTGGSVSTLTIQRTQQEDSAVYLCASSNMMEQYFGPGTRLTVT.

Only a few counts were recorded for this clonotype. J is TRBJ2-7 and V is TRBV27, with 10 positions matching TRBD1. Germline V gene lookup returns CDR1 MNHEY and CDR2 SMNVEV (reference sequence). The CDR3 has 16 residues. J was trimmed by 0 bases and V by 5 bases; bases with no gene match: 7. The chain's CDR3 is CASSSPGQGTSYEQYF. For the CDR3, the DNA is TGTGCCAGCAGTAGTCCGGGACAGGGGACCTCCTACGAGCAGTACTTC.

DNA of the CDR3: TGTGCCAGCAGCCCTGAGGGCAGGGGGATTGGCACTGAAGCTTTCTTT. The encoded protein is CASSPEGRGIGTEAFF. V and J are TRBV7-6 and TRBJ1-1; 7 positions match TRBD1. The ends lost 5 bases at V and 4 bases at J; junction bases unmatched: 13. CDR1 is SGHVS and CDR2 is FNYEAQ in the germline V gene. The CDR3 has 16 amino acids.

This chain links TRBV28 with TRBJ1-1; no definite D call. Germline CDR1 and CDR2: MDHEN and SYDVKM. Trimming shortened V by 5 bases and J by 3 bases, and 22 bases separated the two germline ends. The CDR3 extends over 17 amino acids. As DNA, the CDR3 is TGTGCCAGCAGTCGACTTAAGATAGGGATGCGGCACACTGAAGCTTTCTTT. Residues: CASSRLKIGMRHTEAFF. Based on the CDR3 plus reference TRBV28 and TRBJ1-1, the full variable domain is DVKVTQSSRYLVKRTGEKVFLECVQDMDHENMFWYRQDPGLGLRLIYFSYDVKMKEKGDIPEGYSVSREKKERFSLILESASTNQTSMYLCASSRLKIGMRHTEAFFGQGTRLTVV.

This clonotype was observed a handful of times. The chain joins TRBV24-1 to TRBJ1-5, with D perhaps TRBD1 (5 bases). Per germline, CDR1 KGHDR and CDR2 SFDVKD. This CDR3 has 13 residues. Trimming stripped 6 bases from V and 1 base from J, with 6 bases between. CDR3 sequence reads: CATSRGSNQPQHF. The CDR3 region has the DNA TGTGCCACCAGTCGGGGGAGCAATCAGCCCCAGCATTTT.

This chain links TRBV4-2 with TRBJ1-6; maybe TRBD1 (5 bases). Germline loops: CDR1 LGHNA, CDR2 YNFKEQ. V was trimmed by 3 bases and J by 9 bases, leaving 21 bases between them. The CDR3 is 17 residues long. CDR3 amino acids: CASSHLALLGGGSPLHF. The DNA for the CDR3 is TGTGCCAGCAGCCACTTAGCATTATTGGGGGGTGGTTCACCCCTCCACTTT.

This clonotype was counted a few times. Written as DNA, the CDR3 is TGTGCCAGCAGCTTACTAGCGGGGGGCCAAGAGACCCAGTACTTC. Its translation is CASSLLAGGQETQYF. The chain links TRBV7-9 to TRBJ2-5, with 11 positions matching TRBD2. CDR1 and CDR2 from the germline V gene are SEHNR and FQNEAQ (reference sequence). The CDR3 covers 15 residues. Trimming took 2 bases from V and 1 from J; bases not matched to a gene: 0.

This clonotype was counted only a few times. The chain recombines TRBV6-1 with TRBJ1-5; D is possibly TRBD1 (5 bases). Per germline, CDR1 MNHNS and CDR2 SASEGT. The CDR3 length is 15 residues. The V end was cut by 1 base, the J end by 10 bases, with 17 bases between. The CDR3 bases are TGTGCCAGCAGTGAAGAGCCGTTACAGGCCCAACCCCAGCATTTT. Protein sequence: CASSEEPLQAQPQHF.

This clonotype occurred a few times. The genes are TRBV6-1 and TRBJ2-7; 13 positions agree with TRBD2. The V gene end was trimmed by 0 bases and the J gene end by 6 bases; junction bases not matched to a gene: 14. Germline loops: CDR1 MNHNS, CDR2 SASEGT. This CDR3 is built from 19 residues. The CDR3 here is CASSEARLAGGQLGLEQYF. As DNA, the CDR3 is TGTGCCAGCAGTGAAGCCAGACTAGCGGGAGGCCAACTAGGGCTCGAGCAGTACTTC.

V gene TRBV7-2 combines with J gene TRBJ1-4, with 10 bases identical to TRBD1. The trim removed 1 base at V and 8 bases at J, leaving 4 bases unmatched. The germline V gene has CDR1 SGHTA and CDR2 FQGNSA. The CDR3 is made up of 15 amino acids. In DNA form, the CDR3 reads TGTGCCAGCAGCTTAGTTGGGACAGGGGACGAAAAACTGTTTTTT. This gives the protein CASSLVGTGDEKLFF.

There are a few counts of this clonotype. This chain uses TRBV19 with TRBJ1-2; D is perhaps TRBD1 (5 bases). The CDR3 is 15 amino acids. Trimming removed 5 bases at V and 3 bases at J, with 16 bases between. Germline V gene sequence: CDR1 LNHDA, CDR2 SQIVND (reference sequence). The CDR3 nucleotides are TGTGCCAGTAGTGCCGGGACGGATTCCCACTATGGCTACACCTTC. The encoded protein is CASSAGTDSHYGYTF.

The chain recombines TRBV20-1 with TRBJ2-3; 7 bases are a match to TRBD1. The ends lost 6 bases at V and 4 bases at J; junction bases unmatched: 4. This CDR3 is built from 12 residues. CDR1 is DFQATT, CDR2 SNEGSKA, per germline (reference sequence). CDR3 protein: CSARDSSDTQYF. CDR3 DNA: TGCAGTGCCCGGGACAGCTCAGATACGCAGTATTTT.

The chain carries TRBV28 and TRBJ2-7; 8 positions agree with TRBD2. The ends lost 1 base at V and 4 bases at J; junction bases unmatched: 6. Germline CDR1 and CDR2: MDHEN and SYDVKM. The CDR3 runs 15 residues. This CDR3 reads CASSLFLAGSYEQYF. In DNA, the CDR3 is TGTGCCAGCAGTTTATTTCTAGCGGGCTCTTACGAGCAGTACTTC.

The genes are TRBV5-1 and TRBJ1-2, with a possible D match to TRBD1 (5 bases). V dropped 0 bases and J dropped 4 bases, with 10 bases sitting between them. The germline gives CDR1 SGHRS, CDR2 YFSETQ. The CDR3 length is 14 residues. The CDR3 loop reads CASSLEGLGYGYTF. In nucleotides, the CDR3 is TGCGCCAGCAGCTTGGAGGGGTTGGGCTATGGCTACACCTTC.

The V gene is TRBV6-2 or TRBV6-3, the J gene TRBJ2-2, with D possibly matching TRBD2 (5 bases). Germline CDR1 MNHEY, CDR2 SVGEGT. V lost 5 bases and J 6 bases, leaving 16 bases between the germline ends. The CDR3 is 15 residues long. The CDR3 here is CASSTGVPGAGELFF. CDR3 sequence (DNA): TGTGCCAGCAGTACCGGGGTACCCGGGGCCGGGGAGCTGTTTTTT.

This clonotype has only a few counts. This chain links TRBV6-1 with TRBJ1-1; 9 bases align to TRBD1. The V segment lost 5 bases and the J segment 7 bases; nucleotides outside the gene matches: 23. This CDR3 has 19 amino acids. Germline lookup yields CDR1 MNHNS and CDR2 SASEGT. As DNA, the CDR3 is TGTGCCAGCAGTCTAATTAAGGGTAGACCGGGACAGGGAACGGTTGAAGCTTTCTTT. This encodes CASSLIKGRPGQGTVEAFF.

This clonotype was counted a few times. This chain links TRBV29-1 with TRBJ1-1; D is perhaps TRBD1 (5 bases). Germline loops: CDR1 SQVTM, CDR2 ANQGSEA. The CDR3 length is 14 residues. V dropped 4 bases and J dropped 2 bases, with 14 bases sitting between them. The chain's CDR3 is CSVGPGHKNTEAFF. The CDR3 coding sequence is TGCAGCGTTGGCCCGGGGCACAAAAACACTGAAGCTTTCTTT.

The rearrangement uses TRBV5-1 and TRBJ1-1; D is ambiguous. This CDR3 contains 13 residues. Germline V lookup: CDR1 SGHRS, CDR2 YFSETQ. Trimming took 1 base from V and 3 from J, leaving 7 bases between them. The CDR3 sequence: CASSLRHDTEAFF. CDR3 nucleotide sequence: TGCGCCAGCAGCTTGAGGCATGACACTGAAGCTTTCTTT.

This clonotype was recorded a few times. The chain joins TRBV28 to TRBJ1-1; D unclear. Trimming pared 5 bases from V and 0 bases from J, leaving 10 bases between. The CDR3 covers 14 residues. The germline V gene encodes CDR1 MDHEN and CDR2 SYDVKM. This CDR3 reads CASSLPTVNTEAFF. CDR3 sequence (DNA): TGTGCCAGCAGTCTCCCGACGGTGAACACTGAAGCTTTCTTT.

This clonotype was seen more than once but under ten times. The chain carries TRBV5-1 and TRBJ1-1, with D unresolved. V was pared by 0 bases and J by 1 base, with 4 bases between. The CDR3 is 13 amino acids. In germline, CDR1 is SGHRS, CDR2 YFSETQ. The CDR3 bases are TGCGCCAGCAGCTTGGGGGGGAACACTGAAGCTTTCTTT. Translated: CASSLGGNTEAFF.

This chain connects TRBV7-2 to TRBJ1-3, with 8 bases identical to TRBD1. This CDR3 comprises 17 residues. J gave up 2 bases and V 5 bases, and 11 bases lay outside the gene matches. Germline V gives CDR1 SGHTA, CDR2 FQGNSA. Written as DNA, the CDR3 is TGTGCCAGCAGCCATCCAGGGGGCAGGGGGCCTGGAAACACCATATATTTT. Its protein is CASSHPGGRGPGNTIYF.

This sequence joins TRBV7-2 and TRBJ2-3; weak D call: TRBD2 (6 bases). The CDR3 runs 19 residues. V lost 4 bases to trimming and J lost 0 bases, with 23 bases between them. From germline, CDR1 is SGHTA and CDR2 FQGNSA. Here the CDR3 reads CASSSPSGVSRVSTDTQYF. CDR3 bases: TGTGCCAGCAGCTCCCCGTCGGGGGTGAGCCGAGTAAGCACAGATACGCAGTATTTT. The full variable domain, with the rest looked up from reference TRBV7-2 and TRBJ2-3, is GAGVSQSPSNKVTEKGKDVELRCDPISGHTALYWYRQSLGQGLEFLIYFQGNSAPDKSGLPSDRFSAERTGGSVSTLTIQRTQQEDSAVYLCASSSPSGVSRVSTDTQYFGPGTRLTVL.

This chain uses TRBV11-3 with TRBJ2-7, with D possibly TRBD2 on 6 matching bases. This CDR3 is built from 16 residues. The V gene's germline CDR1 is SGHNT and CDR2 YENEEA. Trimming pared 4 bases from V and 0 bases from J, leaving 16 bases between. The CDR3 bases are TGTGCCAGCAGCTCCAAAGCCGGGACTGTCTCCTACGAGCAGTACTTC. This encodes CASSSKAGTVSYEQYF.

The chain uses TRBV6-1 and TRBJ2-1, with a possible D match to TRBD1 (6 bases). The CDR3 is 16 residues long. Between the trimmed V and J ends, which lost 7 bases and 1 base, there was a span of 17 bases. CDR1 is MNHNS and CDR2 is SASEGT in the germline V gene. In DNA, the CDR3 is TGTGCCAGCAAAGGGGACCAGGGGACGTCCTACAATGAGCAGTTCTTC. It translates to CASKGDQGTSYNEQFF.

In its sample, this clonotype was seen a few times. This chain's CDR3 is CASSLRKEGGYNEQFF. CDR3 sequence (DNA): TGTGCCAGCAGCTTACGAAAGGAAGGGGGATACAATGAGCAGTTCTTC. The rearrangement links TRBV7-2 to TRBJ2-1, with D perhaps matching TRBD1 (6 bases). Germline CDR1 is SGHTA and CDR2 is FQGNSA. Between the trimmed V and J ends, which lost 2 bases and 4 bases, there was a span of 15 bases. The CDR3 contains 16 residues.